This entry lists 22 T cell receptor beta chains sequenced from one sample in a study of T cell responses to AZD1222 COVID-19 vaccine. Clones were read by immunoSEQ multiplex PCR, and TCRdb kept only the in-frame ones, dropping some. This sample has roughly 150,000 clones, with around nine tenths found just once. The source was peripheral blood, collected 28 days after the second AZD1222 dose. These receptors were obtained from an adult who received the AZD1222 COVID-19 vaccine.

This clone was recorded once. V usage is TRBV6-5 and J usage is TRBJ1-3; tentatively, D is TRBD1 (6 bases). Trimming took off 6 bases at V and 2 bases at J, with 14 bases between the two ends. This CDR3 is 15 amino acids long. CDR1 and CDR2 from the germline V gene are MNHEY and SVGAGI. The DNA for the CDR3 is TGTGCCAGCAGCTCCAGGGGACCCCCTGGAAACACCATATATTTT. It translates to CASSSRGPPGNTIYF.

The V gene is TRBV24-1, the J gene TRBJ2-3; 7 positions agree with TRBD2. The CDR3 consists of 18 residues. CDR1 is KGHDR, CDR2 SFDVKD, per germline. J was trimmed by 0 bases and V by 5 bases; bases with no gene match: 13. CDR3 in amino acids: CATSAGSGTQTSTDTQYF. CDR3 nucleotide sequence: TGTGCCACCAGTGCCGGAAGCGGGACTCAAACTAGCACAGATACGCAGTATTTT.

V and J are TRBV14 and TRBJ1-1, with 8 positions matching TRBD1. The germline gives CDR1 SGHDN, CDR2 FVKESK. The V segment lost 1 base and the J segment 11 bases; nucleotides outside the gene matches: 9. CDR3 length: 14 amino acids. The CDR3 nucleotides read TGTGCCAGCAGCCAAGCTATAACAGGGGGTAGCGCTTTCTTT. This translates into CASSQAITGGSAFF.

The CDR3 nucleotides are TGTGCCAGCAGCCCAATGACAGGGGATCCCCAAGCTTTCTTT. Amino acid sequence: CASSPMTGDPQAFF. The rearrangement joins TRBV7-2 to TRBJ1-1; 8 bases are shared with TRBD1. Germline lookup yields CDR1 SGHTA and CDR2 FQGNSA. The CDR3 sequence is 14 residues long. V lost 5 bases to trimming and J lost 9 bases; unmatched junction nucleotides: 11.

This clone appeared once. The chain uses TRBV27 and TRBJ2-3, with 7 bases that match TRBD1. Germline V gene sequence: CDR1 MNHEY, CDR2 SMNVEV (reference sequence). The CDR3 runs to 15 residues. V was clipped by 6 bases and J by 2 bases; unmatched bases: 8. The CDR3 DNA reads as TGTGCCAGCAGCCTGGGACAGAGAGTCACAGATACGCAGTATTTT. Protein sequence: CASSLGQRVTDTQYF.

The J gene is TRBJ2-5, the V gene TRBV4-2; D gene uncertain. V was cut by 0 bases and J by 1 base, with 9 bases left in between. The CDR3 has 15 residues. From germline, CDR1 is LGHNA and CDR2 YNFKEQ. The CDR3 loop is CASSQDRRRQETQYF. The CDR3 DNA follows: TGTGCCAGCAGCCAAGATCGTCGGCGCCAAGAGACCCAGTACTTC.

The chain recombines TRBV5-6 with TRBJ2-2, with 12 bases identical to TRBD2. The CDR3 sequence is 18 residues long. CDR1 and CDR2 (germline): SGHDT, YYEEEE. The J segment lost 1 base and the V segment lost 2 bases, leaving 6 bases of the junction unmatched. CDR3 amino acids: CASSFVLAGGLNTGELFF. Here the CDR3 DNA reads TGTGCCAGCAGCTTCGTACTAGCGGGAGGACTGAACACCGGGGAGCTGTTTTTT.

The chain joins TRBV3-1 (or the pseudogene TRBV3-2) to TRBJ1-2; tentative D call: TRBD1 (6 bases). This CDR3 has 15 residues. With 0 bases removed from V and 8 bases from J, the gap between germline ends came to 16 bases. The germline CDR1 and CDR2 sequences are LGHDT and YNNKEL (reference sequence). The CDR3 bases are TGTGCCAGCAGCCAAGATCCCGGGGGCTGGGGAGGCTACACCTTC. It specifies CASSQDPGGWGGYTF.

This sequence joins TRBV6-2 or TRBV6-3 and TRBJ2-7; 10 bases are shared with TRBD1. V lost 5 bases and J lost 4; bases outside the gene matches: 8. The germline CDR1 and CDR2 sequences are MNHEY and SVGEGT. This CDR3 comprises 15 residues. This chain's CDR3 is CASSPGQGLRYEQYF. The CDR3 DNA sequence: TGTGCCAGCAGTCCGGGACAGGGGTTAAGGTACGAGCAGTACTTC.

The V call is TRBV6-5, the J call TRBJ1-2, with D uncertain. Germline V gives CDR1 MNHEY, CDR2 SVGAGI. The V gene lost 6 bases and the J gene lost 5 bases, with 13 bases spanning the gap. The CDR3 covers 13 residues. Here the CDR3 DNA reads TGTGCCAGCAGGGACGGCGGAGGGTATGGCTACACCTTC. The encoded protein is CASRDGGGYGYTF.

This chain links TRBV7-2 with TRBJ1-5, with unresolved D. The CDR3 has 13 amino acids. The germline gives CDR1 SGHTA, CDR2 FQGNSA. The V end was cut by 3 bases, the J end by 0 bases, with 3 bases between. CDR3 amino acids: CASSFGSNQPQHF. The CDR3 nucleotides are TGTGCCAGCAGCTTCGGTAGCAATCAGCCCCAGCATTTT.

V gene TRBV7-2 combines with J gene TRBJ1-1; D not resolved. The CDR3 covers 13 residues. The V end lost 0 bases, the J end lost 5 bases, and 7 bases lay between the germline ends. Germline V gene lookup returns CDR1 SGHTA and CDR2 FQGNSA. The CDR3 loop is CASSLAGVTEAFF. The DNA of the CDR3 is TGTGCCAGCAGCTTAGCCGGGGTTACTGAAGCTTTCTTT.

This clone is a singleton in its sample. The J gene is TRBJ2-4, the V gene TRBV13; tentatively, D is TRBD1 (6 bases). CDR1 and CDR2 (germline): PRHDT, FYEKMQ (reference sequence). Trimming removed 4 bases from V and 8 bases from J, with 15 bases in between. The CDR3 covers 14 residues. CDR3 DNA: TGTGCCAGCAGCTATCGCCAGGGGTTGGACATTCAGTACTTC. This sequence encodes CASSYRQGLDIQYF. Supplemented by reference TRBV13 and TRBJ2-4, the full variable domain reads AAGVIQSPRHLIKEKRETATLKCYPIPRHDTVYWYQQGPGQDPQFLISFYEKMQSDKGSIPDRFSAQQFSDYHSELNMSSLELGDSALYFCASSYRQGLDIQYFGAGTRLSVL.

This clone was observed a few times. This sequence joins TRBV28 and TRBJ1-6; 10 positions match TRBD1. CDR3 size: 15 residues. The ends lost 2 bases at V and 14 bases at J; junction bases unmatched: 9. The germline gives CDR1 MDHEN, CDR2 SYDVKM. The CDR3 loop is CASSLPSGTGESLHF. The CDR3 DNA is TGTGCCAGCAGTTTACCGTCCGGGACAGGGGAATCCCTCCACTTT.

The chain couples TRBV7-6 to TRBJ1-5, with 9 bases matching TRBD1. In germline, CDR1 is SGHVS, CDR2 FNYEAQ. CDR3 length: 15 residues. V was pared by 1 base and J by 5 bases, with 3 bases of the junction left unmatched. The CDR3: CASSLGDRDHQPQHF. CDR3 bases: TGTGCCAGCAGCTTAGGGGACAGGGACCATCAGCCCCAGCATTTT.

This chain uses TRBV5-1 with TRBJ1-1, with unresolved D. The germline CDR1 and CDR2 sequences are SGHRS and YFSETQ. The CDR3 is 14 residues long. Trimming took 1 base from V and 1 from J, leaving 8 bases between them. CDR3 protein: CASSLLDPNTEAFF. For the CDR3, the DNA is TGCGCCAGCAGCTTGCTGGACCCGAACACTGAAGCTTTCTTT.

The chain combines TRBV3-1 (or the pseudogene TRBV3-2) with TRBJ1-1; D unresolved. Trimming took off 7 bases at V and 0 bases at J, with 12 bases between the two ends. The CDR3 consists of 14 residues. CDR1 LGHDT and CDR2 YNNKEL come from the germline V gene (reference sequence). In DNA, the CDR3 is TGTGCCAGCACCCTACAGAGAATGAACACTGAAGCTTTCTTT. Its translation is CASTLQRMNTEAFF.

The chain employs TRBV28 and TRBJ1-5, with unresolved D. The CDR3 totals 13 residues. Germline V CDR1 and CDR2: MDHEN, SYDVKM. V lost 5 bases to trimming and J lost 9 bases, with 14 bases between them. CDR3 sequence reads: CASSGEDWGPQHF. The CDR3 DNA sequence: TGTGCCAGCAGTGGGGAGGACTGGGGGCCCCAGCATTTT.

This clone was observed once. The chain joins TRBV3-1 (or the pseudogene TRBV3-2) to TRBJ2-1; D unclear. CDR1 and CDR2 from the germline V gene are LGHDT and YNNKEL (reference sequence). The CDR3 extends over 12 amino acids. V dropped 0 bases and J dropped 8 bases, with 5 bases sitting between them. The CDR3 DNA reads as TGTGCCAGCAGCCAAGATCGGGATGAGCAGTTCTTC. Translated, it gives CASSQDRDEQFF.

The genes are TRBV6-2 or TRBV6-3 and TRBJ2-1; TRBD2 agrees at 11 bases. This CDR3 region has 17 residues. The J segment lost 8 bases and the V segment lost 0 bases, leaving 9 bases of the junction unmatched. Germline-derived CDR1 and CDR2 are MNHEY and SVGEGT. The CDR3 coding sequence is TGTGCCAGCAGTTACTCCGATAGCGGGAGGGCCGGGTATGAGCAGTTCTTC. Translating it yields CASSYSDSGRAGYEQFF.

The V and J genes are TRBV24-1 and TRBJ2-3, with D perhaps matching TRBD1 or TRBD2 (5 bases each). This CDR3 has 14 residues. In germline, CDR1 is KGHDR, CDR2 SFDVKD. Trimming pared 9 bases from V and 3 bases from J, leaving 15 bases between. The CDR3 loop reads CATSGTSRTDTQYF. The CDR3 coding sequence is TGTGCCACCTCCGGGACGAGTAGGACAGATACGCAGTATTTT.

The chain carries TRBV6-2 or TRBV6-3 and TRBJ2-3; TRBD1 matches at 9 bases. From germline, CDR1 is MNHEY and CDR2 SVGEGT. The CDR3 sequence is 16 residues long. The J segment lost 0 bases and the V segment lost 0 bases, leaving 1 base of the junction unmatched. The CDR3 loop is CASSYSGQGSTDTQYF. For the CDR3, the DNA is TGTGCCAGCAGTTACTCGGGACAGGGAAGCACAGATACGCAGTATTTT.